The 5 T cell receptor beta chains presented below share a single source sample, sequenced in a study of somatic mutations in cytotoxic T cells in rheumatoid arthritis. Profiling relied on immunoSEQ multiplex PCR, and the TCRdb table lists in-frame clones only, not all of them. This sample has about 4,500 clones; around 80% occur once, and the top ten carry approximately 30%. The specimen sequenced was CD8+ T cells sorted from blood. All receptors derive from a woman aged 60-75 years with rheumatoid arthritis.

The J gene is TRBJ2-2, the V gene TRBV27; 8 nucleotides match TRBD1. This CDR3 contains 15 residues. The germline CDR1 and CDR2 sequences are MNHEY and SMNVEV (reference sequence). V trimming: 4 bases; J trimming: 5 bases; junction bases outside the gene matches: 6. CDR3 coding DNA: TGTGCCAGCAGTTCCGACAGGGGATGGACCGGGGAGCTGTTTTTT. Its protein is CASSSDRGWTGELFF.

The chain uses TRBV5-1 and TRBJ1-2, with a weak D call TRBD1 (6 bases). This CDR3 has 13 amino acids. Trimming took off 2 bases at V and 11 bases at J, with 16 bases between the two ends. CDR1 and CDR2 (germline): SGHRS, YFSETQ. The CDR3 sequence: CASSFRDKGDYTF. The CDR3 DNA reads TGCGCCAGCAGCTTCCGGGACAAAGGGGATTACACCTTC. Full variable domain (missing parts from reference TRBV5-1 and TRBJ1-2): KAGVTQTPRYLIKTRGQQVTLSCSPISGHRSVSWYQQTPGQGLQFLFEYFSETQRNKGNFPGRFSGRQFSNSRSEMNVSTLELGDSALYLCASSFRDKGDYTFGSGTRLTVV.

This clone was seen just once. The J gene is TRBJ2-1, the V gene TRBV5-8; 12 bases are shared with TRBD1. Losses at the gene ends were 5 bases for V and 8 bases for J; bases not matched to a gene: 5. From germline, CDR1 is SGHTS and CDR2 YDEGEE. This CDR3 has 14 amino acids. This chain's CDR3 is CASSAGQGAHEQFF. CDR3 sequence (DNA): TGTGCCAGCAGTGCGGGACAGGGGGCGCATGAGCAGTTCTTC.

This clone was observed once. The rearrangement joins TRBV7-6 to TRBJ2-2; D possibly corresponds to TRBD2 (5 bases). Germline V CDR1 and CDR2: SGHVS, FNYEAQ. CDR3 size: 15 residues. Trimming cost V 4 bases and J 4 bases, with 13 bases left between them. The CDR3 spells CASSYGVTGTGELFF. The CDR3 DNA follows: TGTGCCAGCAGCTACGGGGTGACGGGCACCGGGGAGCTGTTTTTT.

In DNA, the CDR3 is TGTGCCAGCAGTTTAGGGGCCAAGGAGCAGTTCTTC. This codes for CASSLGAKEQFF. The chain combines TRBV27 with TRBJ2-1, with D maybe TRBD1 (5 bases). The ends were cut back, 2 bases at V and 10 bases at J, with 9 bases in the middle. There are 12 residues in the CDR3. Per germline, CDR1 MNHEY and CDR2 SMNVEV (reference sequence).